A single sample gave rise to the 21 T cell receptor beta chains below, sequenced in a study of OX40 agonist ivuxolimab in advanced cancers. This table comes from immunoSEQ multiplex PCR, and its TCRdb copy is limited to in-frame clones, with some not included. Of fewer than 100,000 clones in the sample, roughly 91% were seen once. Sequencing was performed on CD4+ or CD8+ T cells sorted from blood, taken in a trial of the OX40 agonist ivuxolimab. Receptors originate from an adult with an advanced solid tumor such as melanoma, head and neck, liver or kidney cancer.

This chain connects TRBV18 to TRBJ2-5, with 9 bases fitting TRBD1. Trimming removed 1 base from V and 5 bases from J; junction bases left unmatched: 5. The CDR3 is 15 residues long. From germline, CDR1 is KGHSH and CDR2 LQKENI. The CDR3: CASSPLGTGPETQYF. The CDR3 DNA sequence: TGTGCCAGCTCACCACTTGGGACAGGGCCCGAGACCCAGTACTTC.

The genes are TRBV4-3 and TRBJ2-2, with a tentative D call TRBD2 (5 bases). Trimming took 0 bases from V and 6 from J, leaving 14 bases between them. The germline CDR1 and CDR2 sequences are LGHNA and YSLEER. This CDR3 contains 16 residues. CDR3 nucleotide sequence: TGCGCCAGCAGCCAAGAGTTAACGGGATTGTCCGGGGAGCTGTTTTTT. This gives the protein CASSQELTGLSGELFF.

This clone was seen more than once but under ten times. The chain joins TRBV5-5 to TRBJ1-5; D unresolved. The CDR3 has 15 residues. Germline V gene sequence: CDR1 SGHKS, CDR2 YYEKEE (reference sequence). The V gene lost 0 bases and the J gene lost 2 bases, with 9 bases spanning the gap. The CDR3 protein is CASSLADGRNQPQHF. CDR3 nucleotides: TGTGCCAGCAGCTTGGCGGACGGGCGCAATCAGCCCCAGCATTTT.

This chain uses TRBV27 with TRBJ1-6, with TRBD1 matching over 7 bases. Germline-derived CDR1 and CDR2 are MNHEY and SMNVEV (reference sequence). Trimming removed 4 bases from V and 0 bases from J; junction bases left unmatched: 3. The CDR3 has 16 amino acids. This CDR3 reads CASSSTGISYNSPLHF. The CDR3 nucleotides read TGTGCCAGCAGTTCGACAGGGATCTCCTATAATTCACCCCTCCACTTT.

The chain is built from TRBV7-7 and TRBJ2-5; 10 bases are shared with TRBD2. This CDR3 is 14 amino acids long. The germline V gene has CDR1 SSHAT and CDR2 FNYEAQ (reference sequence). The V and J ends lost 2 bases and 4 bases, in that order; junction bases with no gene match: 1. The CDR3 DNA reads as TGTGCCAGCAGCTTAAGCGGGAGGGCAGAGACCCAGTACTTC. It encodes CASSLSGRAETQYF.

This clone was seen only once. The rearrangement links TRBV7-7 to TRBJ2-1; perhaps TRBD2 as D (6 bases). Trimming took off 5 bases at V and 13 bases at J, with 18 bases between the two ends. The CDR3 extends over 13 amino acids. Germline-derived CDR1 and CDR2 are SSHAT and FNYEAQ (reference sequence). The CDR3 is CASSLRASAPQFF. CDR3 DNA sequence: TGTGCCAGCAGCCTCCGAGCTAGCGCGCCACAGTTCTTC.

The gene calls are TRBV9 and TRBJ2-7; 7 nucleotides agree with TRBD2. This CDR3 comprises 14 residues. V was clipped by 4 bases and J by 2 bases; unmatched bases: 6. Germline values: CDR1 SGDLS, CDR2 YYNGEE. The DNA for the CDR3 is TGTGCCAGCAGCCCCCGGGAGGTCGCCTACGAGCAGTACTTC. It codes for CASSPREVAYEQYF. Looking up the rest from reference TRBV9 and TRBJ2-7 gives the full variable domain: DSGVTQTPKHLITATGQRVTLRCSPRSGDLSVYWYQQSLDQGLQFLIQYYNGEERAKGNILERFSAQQFPDLHSELNLSSLELGDSALYFCASSPREVAYEQYFGPGTRLTVT.

The chain is built from TRBV5-6 and TRBJ2-7, with TRBD2 as a possible D gene (5 bases). CDR1 is SGHDT, CDR2 YYEEEE, per germline. The CDR3 has 13 amino acids. V shed 5 bases and J shed 7 bases, with 16 bases lying between them. The CDR3, as DNA: TGTGCCAGCAGTAGGGAGTTCCAGGCGGAGCAGTACTTC. This encodes CASSREFQAEQYF.

This chain uses TRBV28 with TRBJ2-7; 8 nucleotides match TRBD2. Trimming removed 5 bases from V and 1 base from J; junction bases left unmatched: 10. Germline V gives CDR1 MDHEN, CDR2 SYDVKM. This CDR3 is built from 16 residues. CDR3: CASSPTGGRVSYEQYF. The CDR3 DNA is TGTGCCAGCAGTCCCACGGGGGGGCGGGTATCCTACGAGCAGTACTTC. Complete variable domain (other parts from reference TRBV28 and TRBJ2-7): DVKVTQSSRYLVKRTGEKVFLECVQDMDHENMFWYRQDPGLGLRLIYFSYDVKMKEKGDIPEGYSVSREKKERFSLILESASTNQTSMYLCASSPTGGRVSYEQYFGPGTRLTVT.

The genes are TRBV7-6 and TRBJ2-1; tentative D call: TRBD1 (5 bases). Trimming removed 4 bases at V and 9 bases at J, with 22 bases between. Germline CDR1 and CDR2: SGHVS and FNYEAQ. This CDR3 comprises 16 residues. The CDR3 DNA follows: TGTGCCAGCAGCTCTAGTCGACTCCAGGGTTCTGGTGAGCAGTTCTTC. It specifies CASSSSRLQGSGEQFF.

The CDR3 reads CASSQELGGDRTNSPLHF. The CDR3 DNA follows: TGTGCCAGCAGCCAAGAGTTGGGCGGGGACAGAACTAATTCACCCCTCCACTTT. The V gene is TRBV4-2, the J gene TRBJ1-6; 7 bases agree with TRBD1. The CDR3 has 18 amino acids. The trim removed 0 bases at V and 6 bases at J, leaving 11 bases unmatched. CDR1 and CDR2 (germline): LGHNA, YNFKEQ.

CDR3 sequence: CASSEPAVGRGTDTQYF. The DNA for the CDR3 is TGTGCCAGCAGTGAACCCGCGGTTGGGCGCGGCACAGATACGCAGTATTTT. This chain joins TRBV6-1 and TRBJ2-3; no definite D call. Deletions cut 2 bases from V and 1 base from J, with 16 bases between. The CDR3 sequence is 17 residues long. Germline values: CDR1 MNHNS, CDR2 SASEGT.

The gene calls are TRBV6-5 and TRBJ2-7; D is possibly TRBD1 (5 bases). Trimming shortened V by 4 bases and J by 3 bases, and 13 bases separated the two germline ends. Germline values: CDR1 MNHEY, CDR2 SVGAGI. CDR3 size: 14 residues. The DNA of the CDR3 is TGTGCCAGCAGTTCCCAGAGGACACTCTACGAGCAGTACTTC. Translated: CASSSQRTLYEQYF.

This rearrangement joins TRBV11-1 to TRBJ2-2; D is possibly TRBD1 (6 bases). This CDR3 has 16 amino acids. Germline CDR1 is SGHAT and CDR2 is FQDESV (reference sequence). Trimming took 5 bases from V and 1 from J, leaving 14 bases between them. The chain's CDR3 is CASSPHPGQNTGELFF. The CDR3 region has the DNA TGTGCCAGCAGCCCACACCCGGGACAGAACACCGGGGAGCTGTTTTTT.

The chain uses TRBV19 and TRBJ2-3, with D possibly being TRBD1 or TRBD2 (6 bases each). V was pared by 6 bases and J by 2 bases, with 18 bases between. The CDR3 has 16 amino acids. Germline loops: CDR1 LNHDA, CDR2 SQIVND (reference sequence). CDR3 protein: CASRRGGNRATDTQYF. DNA for the CDR3: TGTGCCAGTAGGCGGGGTGGAAACAGGGCCACAGATACGCAGTATTTT.

The V call is TRBV2, the J call TRBJ1-4; 7 bases align to TRBD1. V shed 8 bases, J shed 0 bases, and the junction held 9 bases outside the gene matches. CDR3 length equals 16 residues. The germline V gene has CDR1 SNHLY and CDR2 FYNNEI. CDR3 nucleotide sequence: TGTGCCAGCGGGGGACAGAACCTTGCAACTAATGAAAAACTGTTTTTT. Encoded protein: CASGGQNLATNEKLFF.

V is TRBV19 and J is TRBJ2-1, with 9 bases identical to TRBD2. The CDR3 contains 16 residues. V shed 3 bases, J shed 4 bases, and the junction held 7 bases outside the gene matches. Looked up from germline, CDR1 is LNHDA and CDR2 is SQIVND (reference sequence). The DNA for the CDR3 is TGTGCCAGTAGTATCTCGGCGGGAGGGCCATACAATGAGCAGTTCTTC. Protein product: CASSISAGGPYNEQFF.

V is TRBV6-1 and J is TRBJ2-7; 8 positions agree with TRBD2. The CDR3 has 14 amino acids. Germline lookup yields CDR1 MNHNS and CDR2 SASEGT. V was pared by 5 bases and J by 3 bases, with 6 bases of the junction left unmatched. CDR3 in amino acids: CASSREGHRYEQYF. In nucleotides, the CDR3 is TGTGCCAGCAGTCGGGAGGGACACCGCTACGAGCAGTACTTC.

The V call is TRBV7-2, the J call TRBJ2-1; D unclear. The V and J ends lost 3 bases and 9 bases respectively, with 12 bases between them. CDR1 is SGHTA, CDR2 FQGNSA, per germline. The CDR3 is 13 residues long. Here the CDR3 DNA reads TGTGCCAGCAGCTTTTATGGAGCGCGTGAGCAGTTCTTC. It specifies CASSFYGAREQFF. The complete variable domain, with remaining parts taken from reference TRBV7-2 and TRBJ2-1, reads GAGVSQSPSNKVTEKGKDVELRCDPISGHTALYWYRQSLGQGLEFLIYFQGNSAPDKSGLPSDRFSAERTGGSVSTLTIQRTQQEDSAVYLCASSFYGAREQFFGPGTRLTVL.

The V call is TRBV4-2, the J call TRBJ1-2, with D perhaps TRBD1 (6 bases). Per germline, CDR1 LGHNA and CDR2 YNFKEQ. Trimming removed 0 bases at V and 4 bases at J, with 18 bases between. CDR3 length equals 17 residues. CDR3: CASSQDRDTQGVYGYTF. CDR3 in DNA: TGTGCCAGCAGCCAAGATCGGGACACACAAGGGGTCTATGGCTACACCTTC.

The rearrangement uses TRBV7-9 and TRBJ2-2; a possible D gene is TRBD2 (6 bases). CDR1 is SEHNR and CDR2 is FQNEAQ in the germline V gene (reference sequence). This CDR3 is 16 amino acids long. V was clipped by 2 bases and J by 4 bases, with 14 bases between them. The CDR3 loop reads CASSLYGGTSTGELFF. As DNA, the CDR3 is TGTGCCAGCAGCTTATACGGCGGGACCTCCACCGGGGAGCTGTTTTTT.